This T cell receptor beta chain derives from a study of spatial heterogeneity in lung cancer. For this clonotype: Its matching antigen is unknown. This beta chain turned up in a library designed for alpha chains; as an off-target read, its abundance says little.

General study results and limits: When ubiquitous and regional expanded TCRs were counted, their numbers tracked ubiquitous and regional nonsynonymous mutations, respectively. The number of expanded tumor alpha and beta chains correlated with mutation number.

The CDR3 runs to 13 residues. The germline gives CDR1 LNHNV, CDR2 YYDKDF (reference sequence). The V and J ends lost 9 bases and 9 bases respectively, with 18 bases between them. TCRdb reprocessed the 5' RACE reads with MiXCR, giving one entry per CDR3 protein. The sample gives about 9,800 distinct CDR3 sequences, roughly half of which show up once; roughly 28% is in the top ten. Time point described: sample taken at primary tumor resection. Material for sequencing was whole RNA from tumor, nontumor lung or frozen PBMC, left unsorted. J is TRBJ2-1 and V is TRBV15; D may be TRBD1 or TRBD2 (5 bases each). The clonotype originates from a female donor with early-stage non-small cell lung cancer. Sequencing used lung tumor tissue, obtained at surgery. The CDR3 spells CATRRGPGGEQFF. CDR3 in DNA: TGTGCCACACGGCGTGGCCCTGGGGGTGAGCAGTTCTTC. The entire variable domain, with the rest obtained from reference TRBV15 and TRBJ2-1, is as follows: DAMVIQNPRYQVTQFGKPVTLSCSQTLNHNVMYWYQQKSSQAPKLLFHYYDKDFNNEADTPDNFQSRRPNTSFCFLDIRSPGLGDTAMYLCATRRGPGGEQFFGPGTRLTVL.